Listed here are 18 T cell receptor beta chains from one sample, sequenced in a study of T-cell reconstitution after alpha-beta-depleted transplantation in children. The authors prepared the TCRbeta library with unique molecular identifiers. MiXCR, run by TCRdb on the PCR reads, gives a single entry per CDR3 protein. Of about 580,000 distinct CDR3 sequences in the sample, more than 20% were seen once. The sequencing here drew on PBMCs, mostly from graft donor cells, taken 360 days after TCRalphabeta/CD19-depleted stem cell transplant. The receptor source for this set is a boy less than two years old who had a stem cell transplant for acute myeloid leukemia, so the T cells may come from the graft donor.

This chain links TRBV7-9 with TRBJ2-1; 7 nucleotides align to TRBD2. Germline CDR1 is SEHNR and CDR2 is FQNEAQ (reference sequence). Trimming at V came to 9 bases and at J to 6 bases, leaving 8 bases not matched to a gene. The CDR3 sequence is 13 residues long. The CDR3 DNA follows: TGTGCCAGTTCTAGGTGGGGGGGCAATGAGCAGTTCTTC. Translating gives CASSRWGGNEQFF.

This clonotype occurred a few times. The V call is TRBV5-5, the J call TRBJ2-3; weak D call: TRBD1 (5 bases). Germline V gives CDR1 SGHKS, CDR2 YYEKEE (reference sequence). This CDR3 is built from 15 residues. V was pared by 2 bases and J by 0 bases, with 10 bases between. The CDR3 reads CASSFQGISTDTQYF. The CDR3 DNA follows: TGTGCCAGCAGCTTCCAGGGTATTAGCACAGATACGCAGTATTTT.

V is TRBV4-1 and J is TRBJ2-7, with D perhaps matching TRBD1 or TRBD2 (7 bases each). This CDR3 region has 17 residues. V shed 0 bases and J shed 3 bases, with 18 bases lying between them. The germline CDR1 and CDR2 sequences are MGHRA and YSYEKL. The CDR3 DNA sequence: TGCGCCAGCAGCCAAGATCGCCTTTCAGGGGGGGGCTACGAGCAGTACTTC. Amino acids: CASSQDRLSGGGYEQYF.

This chain uses TRBV7-9 with TRBJ2-7, with D possibly matching TRBD1 (5 bases). V was cut by 8 bases and J by 3 bases, with 14 bases left in between. Per germline, CDR1 SEHNR and CDR2 FQNEAQ (reference sequence). The CDR3 runs to 13 residues. The CDR3: CASARAGNYEQYV. The CDR3 coding sequence is TGTGCCAGCGCAAGGGCAGGGAACTACGAGCAGTACGTC.

The table lists this clonotype with a few counts. The chain joins TRBV12-3 or TRBV12-4 to TRBJ2-7, with 9 bases lining up with TRBD1. The V segment lost 3 bases and the J segment 5 bases; nucleotides outside the gene matches: 5. The CDR3 length is 14 residues. CDR3 in amino acids: CASSLSGQGNEQYF. The CDR3 DNA reads TGTGCCAGCAGTTTGTCGGGACAGGGCAACGAGCAGTACTTC.

The chain joins TRBV6-1 to TRBJ1-1, with a tentative D call TRBD1 (5 bases). Germline-derived CDR1 and CDR2 are MNHNS and SASEGT. There are 15 residues in the CDR3. Trimming pared 5 bases from V and 6 bases from J, leaving 19 bases between. The CDR3 sequence is CASSPRPPGSPEAFF. CDR3 nucleotides: TGTGCCAGCAGTCCCCGTCCCCCAGGGTCTCCTGAAGCTTTCTTT.

This clonotype was seen ten or more times. The chain employs TRBV29-1 and TRBJ2-3; 8 positions agree with TRBD2. The germline V gene encodes CDR1 SQVTM and CDR2 ANQGSEA. Trimming took 6 bases from V and 6 from J; bases not matched to a gene: 5. The CDR3 totals 12 residues. The CDR3 nucleotides read TGCAGCGTCGTAGCGGGGAGGGATACGCAGTATTTT. Its protein product is CSVVAGRDTQYF.

There are many counts of this clonotype. This sequence joins TRBV15 and TRBJ2-2; 9 bases align to TRBD1. Per the germline V gene, CDR1 is LNHNV and CDR2 is YYDKDF (reference sequence). This CDR3 region has 15 residues. Trimming cost V 5 bases and J 6 bases; bases outside gene matches: 7. The CDR3, as DNA: TGTGCCACCAGCCTCGGGACAGGGTGGGCCGGGGAGCTGTTTTTT. This codes for CATSLGTGWAGELFF.

The J gene is TRBJ2-3, the V gene TRBV7-3; TRBD1 aligns across 9 bases. V shed 4 bases and J 8 bases; nucleotides not matched to a gene: 10. CDR1 and CDR2 (germline): SGHTA, FQGTGA. The CDR3 length is 15 residues. CDR3 loop: CASSSTQGAPATQYF. CDR3 DNA: TGTGCCAGCAGCTCGACACAGGGGGCGCCTGCTACGCAGTATTTT.

This clonotype was observed many times. The CDR3 sequence: CATSDTSGLAGGPNEQFF. CDR3 nucleotides: TGTGCCACCAGTGACACCTCTGGACTGGCGGGGGGCCCCAATGAGCAGTTCTTC. The chain couples TRBV24-1 to TRBJ2-1; 8 bases are a match to TRBD2. Trimming at V came to 4 bases and at J to 6 bases, leaving 16 bases not matched to a gene. This CDR3 has 18 amino acids. Germline assignment: CDR1 KGHDR and CDR2 SFDVKD.

The chain employs TRBV4-1 and TRBJ2-3; 10 positions agree with TRBD2. CDR1 is MGHRA and CDR2 is YSYEKL in the germline V gene. J lost 2 bases, V lost 0 bases, and 8 bases had no gene match. CDR3 length: 18 residues. CDR3 DNA sequence: TGCGCCAGCAGCCAAGATCGAGGACTAGCGGCGAACACAGATACGCAGTATTTT. Translation gives CASSQDRGLAANTDTQYF.

The sample holds many counts of this clonotype. The V gene is TRBV6-1, the J gene TRBJ1-3; a weak D match, TRBD1 (5 bases). With 6 bases removed from V and 0 bases from J, the gap between germline ends came to 12 bases. CDR1 is MNHNS, CDR2 SASEGT, per germline. This CDR3 region has 15 residues. As DNA, the CDR3 is TGTGCCAGCAGGAGCGACAGCTACTCTGGAAACACCATATATTTT. Translating gives CASRSDSYSGNTIYF.

The chain employs TRBV12-3 or TRBV12-4 and TRBJ2-7, with 7 bases lining up with TRBD1. J lost 0 bases, V lost 3 bases, and 5 bases had no gene match. This CDR3 contains 15 residues. CDR3 DNA sequence: TGTGCCAGCAGTTTTCAGGGACAGAACTCCTACGAGCAGTACTTC. Its translation: CASSFQGQNSYEQYF.

Only a few counts were recorded for this clonotype. The rearrangement joins TRBV7-2 to TRBJ2-7, with D perhaps matching TRBD1 or TRBD2 (5 bases each). Trimming stripped 5 bases from V and 11 bases from J, with 16 bases between. CDR3 length: 12 residues. Germline CDR1 SGHTA, CDR2 FQGNSA. As DNA, the CDR3 is TGTGCCAGCAGCCCCGGGACCCCGGTGAAGTACTTC. Translating gives CASSPGTPVKYF.

V is TRBV15 and J is TRBJ1-3; a weak D match, TRBD1 (6 bases). This CDR3 is 17 amino acids long. The germline V gene has CDR1 LNHNV and CDR2 YYDKDF (reference sequence). V lost 5 bases to trimming and J lost 0 bases, with 17 bases between them. The CDR3 reads CATSPARTDRSGNTIYF. As DNA, the CDR3 is TGTGCCACCAGCCCAGCCCGGACAGACCGCTCTGGAAACACCATATATTTT.

This clonotype was recorded a few times. This chain joins TRBV6-5 and TRBJ2-3; the D gene is possibly TRBD1 (5 bases). The CDR3 runs to 15 residues. Trimming pared 6 bases from V and 0 bases from J, leaving 13 bases between. CDR1 MNHEY and CDR2 SVGAGI come from the germline V gene. CDR3 DNA: TGTGCCAGCAGCAACTCAGGGAAAAGCACAGATACGCAGTATTTT. Translation: CASSNSGKSTDTQYF.

This clonotype was seen more than once but under ten times. This chain joins TRBV18 and TRBJ1-1; 12 nucleotides match TRBD1. The CDR3 spans 21 residues. The germline CDR1 and CDR2 sequences are KGHSH and LQKENI. V shed 2 bases and J 2 bases; nucleotides not matched to a gene: 18. CDR3 in amino acids: CASSPWDRGLWASQINTEAFF. The CDR3, as DNA: TGTGCCAGCTCACCATGGGACAGGGGGCTCTGGGCTTCACAGATCAACACTGAAGCTTTCTTT. Filled out from reference TRBV18 and TRBJ1-1, the complete variable domain reads NAGVMQNPRHLVRRRGQEARLRCSPMKGHSHVYWYRQLPEEGLKFMVYLQKENIIDESGMPKERFSAEFPKEGPSILRIQQVVRGDSAAYFCASSPWDRGLWASQINTEAFFGQGTRLTVV.

This clonotype was picked up many times. The genes are TRBV12-3 or TRBV12-4 and TRBJ2-1; 9 bases fit TRBD2. Germline trimming cut 3 bases from V and 9 bases from J; bases unmatched to any gene: 21. The CDR3 length is 19 residues. CDR3 coding DNA: TGTGCCAGCAGTTTCCGGTCAGGCGGGGGGGCCCTTTCGTGGGCTGAGCAGTTCTTC. It specifies CASSFRSGGGALSWAEQFF.